This TCR beta chain was found in a study of beta chain features in type 1 diabetes. Regarding the study as a whole: Patients' naive, central memory and regulatory TCRB repertoires appeared more alike than those of healthy donors. Patients with Type 1 diabetes showed moderately but significantly shorter TCRB CDR3s in all four CD4+ subsets. cDNA-based sequencing might over-represent cells highly expressing TCR. Insertions were fewer and deletions more numerous at VDJ junctions in type 1 diabetes patients.

The CDR3 length is 11 residues. The germline gives CDR1 MNHEY, CDR2 SVGAGI. V lost 5 bases to trimming and J lost 3 bases, with 5 bases between them. A note on this clone: What it binds is not known.

The sequenced template was cDNA made from the entire isolated RNA. Here immunoSEQ multiplex PCR was the method, and the copy in TCRdb shows in-frame clones only, minus some. The sample comprises 600,000 or so clones, around 15% of which are singletons, and 0.035% to 0.045% rests with the top ten. The TCR comes from a young man with type 1 diabetes. This rearrangement joins TRBV6-5 to TRBJ2-7; D uncertain. Sequenced sample: naive CD4+ T cells from blood. CDR3 nucleotide sequence: TGTGCCAGCAGTGCCCTCTACGAGCAGTACTTC. Translating gives CASSALYEQYF.